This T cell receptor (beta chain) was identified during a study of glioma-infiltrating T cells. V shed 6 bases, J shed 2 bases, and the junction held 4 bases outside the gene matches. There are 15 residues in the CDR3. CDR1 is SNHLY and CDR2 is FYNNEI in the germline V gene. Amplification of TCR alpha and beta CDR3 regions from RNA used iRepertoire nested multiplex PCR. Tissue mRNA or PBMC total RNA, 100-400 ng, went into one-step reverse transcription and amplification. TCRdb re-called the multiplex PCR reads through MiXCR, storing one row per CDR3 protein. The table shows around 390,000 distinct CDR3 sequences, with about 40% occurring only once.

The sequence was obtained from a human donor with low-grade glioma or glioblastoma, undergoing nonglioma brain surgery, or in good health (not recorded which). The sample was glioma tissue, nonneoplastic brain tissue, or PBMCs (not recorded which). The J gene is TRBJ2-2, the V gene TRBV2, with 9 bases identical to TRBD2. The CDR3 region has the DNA TGTGCCAGCAGCGGGACTAGCACTAACACCGGGGAGCTGTTTTTT. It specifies CASSGTSTNTGELFF. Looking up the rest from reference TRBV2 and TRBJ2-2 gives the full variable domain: EPEVTQTPSHQVTQMGQEVILRCVPISNHLYFYWYRQILGQKVEFLVSFYNNEISEKSEIFDDQFSVERPDGSNFTLKIRSTKLEDSAMYFCASSGTSTNTGELFFGEGSRLTVL.